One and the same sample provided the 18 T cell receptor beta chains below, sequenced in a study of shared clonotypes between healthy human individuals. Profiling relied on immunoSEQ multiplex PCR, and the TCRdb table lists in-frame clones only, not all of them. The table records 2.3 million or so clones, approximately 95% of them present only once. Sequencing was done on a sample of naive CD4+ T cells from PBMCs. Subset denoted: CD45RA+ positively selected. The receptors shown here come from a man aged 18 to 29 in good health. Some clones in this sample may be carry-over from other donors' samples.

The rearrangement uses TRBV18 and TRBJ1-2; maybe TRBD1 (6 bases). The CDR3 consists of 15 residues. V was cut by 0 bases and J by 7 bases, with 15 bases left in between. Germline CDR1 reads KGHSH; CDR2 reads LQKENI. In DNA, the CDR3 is TGTGCCAGCTCACCACCGATAGCACAGGGTGGTGGCTACACCTTC. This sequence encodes CASSPPIAQGGGYTF.

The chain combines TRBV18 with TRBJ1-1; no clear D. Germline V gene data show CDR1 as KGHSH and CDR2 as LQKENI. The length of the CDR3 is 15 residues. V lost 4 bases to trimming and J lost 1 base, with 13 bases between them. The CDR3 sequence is CASSLPGPGNTEAFF. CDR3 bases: TGTGCCAGCTCACTTCCCGGGCCGGGGAACACTGAAGCTTTCTTT.

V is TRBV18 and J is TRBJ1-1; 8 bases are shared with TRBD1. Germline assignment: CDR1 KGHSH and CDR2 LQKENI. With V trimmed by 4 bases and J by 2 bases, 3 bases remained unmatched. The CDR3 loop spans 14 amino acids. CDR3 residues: CASSLTGDNTEAFF. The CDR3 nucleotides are TGTGCCAGCTCACTGACAGGGGATAACACTGAAGCTTTCTTT. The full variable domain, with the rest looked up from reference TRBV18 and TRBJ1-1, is NAGVMQNPRHLVRRRGQEARLRCSPMKGHSHVYWYRQLPEEGLKFMVYLQKENIIDESGMPKERFSAEFPKEGPSILRIQQVVRGDSAAYFCASSLTGDNTEAFFGQGTRLTVV.

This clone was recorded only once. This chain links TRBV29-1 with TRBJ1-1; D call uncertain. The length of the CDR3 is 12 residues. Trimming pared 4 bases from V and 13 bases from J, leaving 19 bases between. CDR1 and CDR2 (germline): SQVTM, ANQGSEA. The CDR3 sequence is CSVVGAFMKLFF. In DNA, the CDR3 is TGCAGCGTTGTGGGAGCGTTCATGAAGCTTTTCTTT.

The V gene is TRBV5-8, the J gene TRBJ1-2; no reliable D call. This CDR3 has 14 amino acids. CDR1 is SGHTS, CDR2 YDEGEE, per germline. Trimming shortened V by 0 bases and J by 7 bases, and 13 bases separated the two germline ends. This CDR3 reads CASSLGPTDSGYTF. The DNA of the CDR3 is TGTGCCAGCAGCTTGGGCCCCACCGACTCTGGCTACACCTTC. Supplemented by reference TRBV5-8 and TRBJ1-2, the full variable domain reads EAGVTQSPTHLIKTRGQQATLRCSPISGHTSVYWYQQALGLGLQFLLWYDEGEERNRGNFPPRFSGRQFPNYSSELNVNALELEDSALYLCASSLGPTDSGYTFGSGTRLTVV.

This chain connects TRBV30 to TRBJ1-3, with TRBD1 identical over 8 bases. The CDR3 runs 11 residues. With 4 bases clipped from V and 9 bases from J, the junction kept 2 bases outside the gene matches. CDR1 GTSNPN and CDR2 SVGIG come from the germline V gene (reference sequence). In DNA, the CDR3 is TGTGCCTGGAAGACAGGGGCCACCATATATTTT. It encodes CAWKTGATIYF.

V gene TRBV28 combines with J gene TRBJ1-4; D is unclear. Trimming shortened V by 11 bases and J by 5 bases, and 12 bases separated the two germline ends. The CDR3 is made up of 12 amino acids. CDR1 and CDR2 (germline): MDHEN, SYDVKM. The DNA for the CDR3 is TGTGCCCTCGGACGGTTCAATGAAAAACTGTTTTTT. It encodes CALGRFNEKLFF. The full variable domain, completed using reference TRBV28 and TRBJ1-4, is DVKVTQSSRYLVKRTGEKVFLECVQDMDHENMFWYRQDPGLGLRLIYFSYDVKMKEKGDIPEGYSVSREKKERFSLILESASTNQTSMYLCALGRFNEKLFFGSGTQLSVL.

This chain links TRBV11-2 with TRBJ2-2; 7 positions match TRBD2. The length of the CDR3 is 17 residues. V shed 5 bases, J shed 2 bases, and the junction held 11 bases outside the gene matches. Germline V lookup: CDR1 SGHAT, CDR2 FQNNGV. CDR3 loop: CASSPLRSGVNTGELFF. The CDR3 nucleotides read TGTGCCAGCAGCCCACTTCGAAGCGGGGTTAACACCGGGGAGCTGTTTTTT.

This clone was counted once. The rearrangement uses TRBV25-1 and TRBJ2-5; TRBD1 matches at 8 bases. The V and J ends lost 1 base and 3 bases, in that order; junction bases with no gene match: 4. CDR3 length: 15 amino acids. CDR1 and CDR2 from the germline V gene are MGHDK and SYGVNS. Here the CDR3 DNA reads TGTGCCAGCAGTGAATCTGGGACAGGAGAAGAGACCCAGTACTTC. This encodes CASSESGTGEETQYF.

The CDR3 reads CASSYSRSGGDGYTF. CDR3 DNA sequence: TGTGCCAGCAGTTATTCCCGGAGTGGTGGGGACGGCTACACCTTC. The chain is built from TRBV6-9 and TRBJ1-2, with D maybe TRBD1 (5 bases). Trimming pared 0 bases from V and 8 bases from J, leaving 16 bases between. The V gene's germline CDR1 is MNHGY and CDR2 SVAAGI. The CDR3 is made up of 15 amino acids.

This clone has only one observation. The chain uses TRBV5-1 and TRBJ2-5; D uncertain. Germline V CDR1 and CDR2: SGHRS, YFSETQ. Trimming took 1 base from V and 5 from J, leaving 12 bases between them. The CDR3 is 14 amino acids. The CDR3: CASSLLANGETQYF. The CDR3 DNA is TGCGCCAGCAGCTTGTTGGCCAACGGGGAGACCCAGTACTTC.

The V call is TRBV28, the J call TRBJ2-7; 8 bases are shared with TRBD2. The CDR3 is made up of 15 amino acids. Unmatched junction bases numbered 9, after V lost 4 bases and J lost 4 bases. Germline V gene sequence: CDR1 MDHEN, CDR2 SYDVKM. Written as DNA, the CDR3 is TGTGCCAGCAGTTCCCCGACTAGCGAAGGTTACGAGCAGTACTTC. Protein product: CASSSPTSEGYEQYF. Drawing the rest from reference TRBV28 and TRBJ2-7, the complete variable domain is DVKVTQSSRYLVKRTGEKVFLECVQDMDHENMFWYRQDPGLGLRLIYFSYDVKMKEKGDIPEGYSVSREKKERFSLILESASTNQTSMYLCASSSPTSEGYEQYFGPGTRLTVT.

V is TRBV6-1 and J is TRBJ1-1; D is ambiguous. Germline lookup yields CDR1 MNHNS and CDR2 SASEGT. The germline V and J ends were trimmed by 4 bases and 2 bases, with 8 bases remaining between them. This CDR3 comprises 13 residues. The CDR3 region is CASSATLNTEAFF. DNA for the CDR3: TGTGCCAGCAGTGCTACACTCAACACTGAAGCTTTCTTT.

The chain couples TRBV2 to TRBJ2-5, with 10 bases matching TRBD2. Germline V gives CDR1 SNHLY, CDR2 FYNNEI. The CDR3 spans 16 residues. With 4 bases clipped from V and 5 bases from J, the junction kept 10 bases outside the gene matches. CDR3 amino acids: CASSGGASGSAETQYF. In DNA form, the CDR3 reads TGTGCCAGCAGTGGAGGGGCTAGCGGGAGTGCGGAGACCCAGTACTTC.

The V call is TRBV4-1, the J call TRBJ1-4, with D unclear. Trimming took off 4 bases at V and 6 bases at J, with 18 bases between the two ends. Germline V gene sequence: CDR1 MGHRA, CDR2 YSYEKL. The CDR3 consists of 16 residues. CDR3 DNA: TGCGCCAGCAGCCGGCTTCCGGGGTTTGGGGATGAAAAACTGTTTTTT. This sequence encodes CASSRLPGFGDEKLFF.

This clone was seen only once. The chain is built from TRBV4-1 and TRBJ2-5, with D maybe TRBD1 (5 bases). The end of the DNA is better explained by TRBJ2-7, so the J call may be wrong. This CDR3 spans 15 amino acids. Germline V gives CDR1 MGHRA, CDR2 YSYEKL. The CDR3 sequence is CASSQVEQVSYEQYF. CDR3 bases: TGCGCCAGCAGCCAAGTTGAACAGGTGTCCTACGAGCAGTACTTC.

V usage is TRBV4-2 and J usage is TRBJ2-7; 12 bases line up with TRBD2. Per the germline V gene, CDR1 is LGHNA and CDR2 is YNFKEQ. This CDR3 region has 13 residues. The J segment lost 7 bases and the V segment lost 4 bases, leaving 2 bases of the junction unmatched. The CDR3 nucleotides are TGTGCCAGCAGCCCCGGACTAGCGGGGGAGCAGTACTTC. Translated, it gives CASSPGLAGEQYF.

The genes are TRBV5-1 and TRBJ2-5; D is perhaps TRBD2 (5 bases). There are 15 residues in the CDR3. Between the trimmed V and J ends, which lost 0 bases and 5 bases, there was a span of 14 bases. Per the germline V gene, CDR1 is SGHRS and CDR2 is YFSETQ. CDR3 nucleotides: TGCGCCAGCAGCTTGGAGTGGGCTAGCAGGGAGACCCAGTACTTC. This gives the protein CASSLEWASRETQYF.